This T cell receptor beta chain was found in a study of OX40 agonist ivuxolimab in advanced cancers. As for the study in general: At about 81% male, the cohort had a mean age of 60 years, ranging from 23 to 79. In three patients, partial responses were observed, one with hepatocellular carcinoma and two with cutaneous melanoma. Study-wide findings and caveats: Near-lowest levels of clonal expansion characterized partial responders at 0.1-3.0 mg/kg.

Systemic immunosuppression or a history of autoimmune disease excluded patients. Repertoires were generated with immunoSEQ multiplex PCR, while TCRdb's copy carries only in-frame clones and drops some. Of approximately 32,000 clones listed, roughly 87% were seen once; the top ten hold 36%. Remarks on this clone: Its antigen is still unknown.

The germline gives CDR1 MNHEY, CDR2 SMNVEV (reference sequence). The germline V and J ends were trimmed by 7 bases and 8 bases, with 14 bases remaining between them. The length of the CDR3 is 12 residues. This chain joins TRBV27 and TRBJ1-2, with D unresolved. Source: CD4+ or CD8+ T cells sorted from blood, taken in a trial of the OX40 agonist ivuxolimab. The sequence came from an adult with an advanced solid tumor such as melanoma, head and neck, liver or kidney cancer. As DNA, the CDR3 is TGTGCCAGCACCTCGGGAGGTCGGGGCTACACCTTC. Residues: CASTSGGRGYTF.